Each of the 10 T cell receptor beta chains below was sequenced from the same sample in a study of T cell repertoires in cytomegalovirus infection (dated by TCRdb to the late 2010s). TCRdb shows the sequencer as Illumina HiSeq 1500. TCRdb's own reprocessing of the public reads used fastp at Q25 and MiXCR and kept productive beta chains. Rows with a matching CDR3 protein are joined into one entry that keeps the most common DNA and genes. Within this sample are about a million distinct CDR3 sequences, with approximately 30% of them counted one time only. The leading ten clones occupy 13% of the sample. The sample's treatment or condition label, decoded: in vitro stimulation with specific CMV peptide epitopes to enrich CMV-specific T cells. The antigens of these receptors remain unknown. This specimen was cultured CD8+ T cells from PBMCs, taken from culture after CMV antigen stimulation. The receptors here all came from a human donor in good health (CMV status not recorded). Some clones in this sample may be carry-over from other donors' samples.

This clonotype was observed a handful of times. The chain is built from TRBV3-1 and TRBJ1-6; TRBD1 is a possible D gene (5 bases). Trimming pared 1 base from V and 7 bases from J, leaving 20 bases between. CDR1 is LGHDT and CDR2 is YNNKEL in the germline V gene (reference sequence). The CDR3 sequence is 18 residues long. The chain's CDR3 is CASSQALAPGHSNSPLHF. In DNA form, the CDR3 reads TGTGCCAGCAGCCAAGCGCTCGCTCCAGGGCACTCAAATTCACCCCTCCACTTT.

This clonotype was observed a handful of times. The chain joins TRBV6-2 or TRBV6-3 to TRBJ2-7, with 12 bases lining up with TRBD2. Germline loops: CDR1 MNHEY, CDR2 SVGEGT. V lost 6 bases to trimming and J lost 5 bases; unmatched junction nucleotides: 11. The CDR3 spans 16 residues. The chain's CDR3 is CASSLGRLAGDHEQYV. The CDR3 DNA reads TGTGCCAGCAGCCTCGGAAGACTAGCGGGGGATCACGAGCAGTACGTC.

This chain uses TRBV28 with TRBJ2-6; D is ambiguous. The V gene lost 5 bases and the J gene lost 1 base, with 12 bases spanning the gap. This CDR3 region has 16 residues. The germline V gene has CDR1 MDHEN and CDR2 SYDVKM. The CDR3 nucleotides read TGTGCCAGCAGTACCCTGACACTTTCTGGGGCCAACGTCCTGACTTTC. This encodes CASSTLTLSGANVLTF.

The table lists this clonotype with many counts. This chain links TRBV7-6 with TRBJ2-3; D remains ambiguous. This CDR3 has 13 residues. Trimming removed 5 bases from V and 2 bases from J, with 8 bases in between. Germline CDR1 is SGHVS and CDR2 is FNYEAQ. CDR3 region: CASSKDHTDTQYF. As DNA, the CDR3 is TGTGCCAGCAGCAAAGACCACACAGATACGCAGTATTTT.

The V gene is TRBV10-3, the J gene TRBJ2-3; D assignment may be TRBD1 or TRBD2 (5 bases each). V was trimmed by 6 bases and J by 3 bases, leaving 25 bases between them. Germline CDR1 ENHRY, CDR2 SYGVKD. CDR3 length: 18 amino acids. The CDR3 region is CAISGKGAFGAKTDTQYF. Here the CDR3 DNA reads TGTGCCATCAGCGGTAAGGGAGCGTTTGGGGCTAAGACAGATACGCAGTATTTT.

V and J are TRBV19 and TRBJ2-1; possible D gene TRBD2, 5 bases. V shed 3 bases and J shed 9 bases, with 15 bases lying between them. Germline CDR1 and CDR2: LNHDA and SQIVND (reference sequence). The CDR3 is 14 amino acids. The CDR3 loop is CASSMFEGVSEQFF. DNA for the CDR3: TGTGCCAGTAGTATGTTTGAGGGAGTCTCTGAGCAGTTCTTC.

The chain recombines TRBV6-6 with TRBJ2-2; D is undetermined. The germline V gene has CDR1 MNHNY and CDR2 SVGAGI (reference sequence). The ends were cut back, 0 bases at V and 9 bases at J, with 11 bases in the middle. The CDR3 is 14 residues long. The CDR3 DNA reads TGTGCCAGCAGTTACTCGACTCAGGACCGGGAGCTGTTTTTT. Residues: CASSYSTQDRELFF.

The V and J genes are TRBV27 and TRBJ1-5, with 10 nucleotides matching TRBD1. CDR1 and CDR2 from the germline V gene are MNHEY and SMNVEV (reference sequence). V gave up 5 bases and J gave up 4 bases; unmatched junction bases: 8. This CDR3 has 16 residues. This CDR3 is CASSPLGTGVNQPQHF. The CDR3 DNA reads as TGTGCCAGCAGTCCTCTCGGGACAGGGGTTAATCAGCCCCAGCATTTT.

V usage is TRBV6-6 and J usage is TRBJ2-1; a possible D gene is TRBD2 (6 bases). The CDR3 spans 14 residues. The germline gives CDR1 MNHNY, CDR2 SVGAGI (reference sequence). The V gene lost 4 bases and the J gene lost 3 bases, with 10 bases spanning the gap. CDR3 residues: CASSSRGDYNEQFF. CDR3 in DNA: TGTGCCAGCAGTTCCCGCGGGGACTACAATGAGCAGTTCTTC.

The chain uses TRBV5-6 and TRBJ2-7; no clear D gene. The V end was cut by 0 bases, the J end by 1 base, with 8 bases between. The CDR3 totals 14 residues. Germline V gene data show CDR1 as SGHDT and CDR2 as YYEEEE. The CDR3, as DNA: TGTGCCAGCAGCTTGGGGCGGTCGTCCTACGAGCAGTACGTC. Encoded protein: CASSLGRSSYEQYV.